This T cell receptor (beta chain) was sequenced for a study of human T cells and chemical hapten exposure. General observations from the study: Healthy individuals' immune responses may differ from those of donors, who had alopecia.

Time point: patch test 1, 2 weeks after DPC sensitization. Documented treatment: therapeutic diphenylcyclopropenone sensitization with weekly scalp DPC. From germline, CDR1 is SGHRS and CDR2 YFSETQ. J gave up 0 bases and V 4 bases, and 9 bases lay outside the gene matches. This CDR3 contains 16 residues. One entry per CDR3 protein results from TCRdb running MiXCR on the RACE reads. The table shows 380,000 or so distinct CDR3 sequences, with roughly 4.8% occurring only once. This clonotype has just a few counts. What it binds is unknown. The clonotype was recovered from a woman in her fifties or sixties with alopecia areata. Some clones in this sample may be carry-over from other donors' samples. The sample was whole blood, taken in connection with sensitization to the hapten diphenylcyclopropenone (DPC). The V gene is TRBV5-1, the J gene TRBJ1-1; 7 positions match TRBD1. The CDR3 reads CASSPRTGTVNTEAFF. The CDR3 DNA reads TGCGCCAGCAGCCCGCGAACCGGGACAGTGAACACTGAAGCTTTCTTT.